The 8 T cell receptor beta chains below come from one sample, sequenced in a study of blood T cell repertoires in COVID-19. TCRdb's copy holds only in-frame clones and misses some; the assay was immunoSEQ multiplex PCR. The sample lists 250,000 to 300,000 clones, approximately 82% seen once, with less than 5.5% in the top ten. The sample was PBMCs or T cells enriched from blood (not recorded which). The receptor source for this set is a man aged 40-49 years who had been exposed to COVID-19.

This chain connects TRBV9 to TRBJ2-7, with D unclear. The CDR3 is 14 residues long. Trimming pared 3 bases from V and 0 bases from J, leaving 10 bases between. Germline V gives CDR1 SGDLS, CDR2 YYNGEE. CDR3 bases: TGTGCCAGCAGCGCCGGTCGAAGCTCCTACGAGCAGTACTTC. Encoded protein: CASSAGRSSYEQYF.

CDR3 nucleotide sequence: TGCGCCAGCAGTTCCGAAACGGGGGAATCCTACAATGAGCAGTTCTTC. Translated: CASSSETGESYNEQFF. This chain links TRBV5-1 with TRBJ2-1, with D possibly TRBD2 on 6 matching bases. The CDR3 runs to 16 residues. Trimming left V 5 bases short and J 1 base short, with 16 bases between. Germline CDR1 SGHRS, CDR2 YFSETQ. The full variable domain, with the rest looked up from reference TRBV5-1 and TRBJ2-1, is KAGVTQTPRYLIKTRGQQVTLSCSPISGHRSVSWYQQTPGQGLQFLFEYFSETQRNKGNFPGRFSGRQFSNSRSEMNVSTLELGDSALYLCASSSETGESYNEQFFGPGTRLTVL.

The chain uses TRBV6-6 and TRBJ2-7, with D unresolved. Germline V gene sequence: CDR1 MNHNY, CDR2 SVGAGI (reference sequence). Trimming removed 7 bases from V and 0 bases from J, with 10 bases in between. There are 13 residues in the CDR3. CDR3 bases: TGTGCCAGCAAGAAGGAGAGCTCCTACGAGCAGTACTTC. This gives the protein CASKKESSYEQYF.

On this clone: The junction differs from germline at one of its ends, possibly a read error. CDR3 DNA: TGTGCCAGCAGCGTGCTCCAGGGTTTCGCCTACAAGCAGTACTTC. Encoded protein: CASSVLQGFAYKQYF. The chain joins TRBV11-3 to TRBJ2-7; D possibly corresponds to TRBD1 (5 bases). Per the germline V gene, CDR1 is SGHNT and CDR2 is YENEEA. This CDR3 has 15 amino acids. Filled out from reference TRBV11-3 and TRBJ2-7, the complete variable domain reads EAGVVQSPRYKIIEKKQPVAFWCNPISGHNTLYWYLQNLGQGPELLIRYENEEAVDDSQLPKDRFSAERLKGVDSTLKIQPAELGDSAVYLCASSVLQGFAYKQYFGPGTRLTVT.

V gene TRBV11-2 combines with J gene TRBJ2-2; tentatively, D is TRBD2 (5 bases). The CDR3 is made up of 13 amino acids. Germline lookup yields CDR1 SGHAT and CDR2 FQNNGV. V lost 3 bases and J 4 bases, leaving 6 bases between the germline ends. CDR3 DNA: TGTGCCAGCAGCTTGGCGGGCACCGGGGAGCTGTTTTTT. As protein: CASSLAGTGELFF.

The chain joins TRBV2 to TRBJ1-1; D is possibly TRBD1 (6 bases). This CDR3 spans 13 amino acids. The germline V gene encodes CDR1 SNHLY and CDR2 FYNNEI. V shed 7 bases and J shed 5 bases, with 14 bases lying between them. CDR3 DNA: TGTGCCAGCACCAAAGACAGGCGTACTGAAGCTTTCTTT. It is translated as CASTKDRRTEAFF.

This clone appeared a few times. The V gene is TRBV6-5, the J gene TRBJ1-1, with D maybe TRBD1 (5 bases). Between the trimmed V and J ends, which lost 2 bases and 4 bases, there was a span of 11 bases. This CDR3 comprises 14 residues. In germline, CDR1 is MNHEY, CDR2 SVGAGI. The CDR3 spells CASSYRGQGTEAFF. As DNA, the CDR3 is TGTGCCAGCAGTTACAGGGGCCAGGGCACTGAAGCTTTCTTT.

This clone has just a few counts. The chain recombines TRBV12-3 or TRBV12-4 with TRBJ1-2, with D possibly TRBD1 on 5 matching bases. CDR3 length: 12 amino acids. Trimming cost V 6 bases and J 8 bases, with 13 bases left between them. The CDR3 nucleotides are TGTGCCAGCAGCTTTGGGGCCAGCGGCTACACCTTC. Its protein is CASSFGASGYTF.